This T cell receptor (beta chain) was retrieved from a study of long-term antiretroviral therapy in people with HIV. This CDR3 contains 15 residues. Between the trimmed V and J ends, which lost 2 bases and 0 bases, there was a span of 8 bases. The germline V gene has CDR1 SGHTA and CDR2 FQGNSA. This was the immunoSEQ v3.0 assay at survey level. A target of roughly 40,000-55,000 T-cell genomes per sample was set for sequencing. This table comes from immunoSEQ multiplex PCR, and its TCRdb copy is limited to in-frame clones, with some not included. The repertoire consists of 35,000 or so clones, with roughly four fifths occurring once and the leading ten covering over 6.5%. Prior to DNA extraction, the samples held roughly 1-10 million cryopreserved PBMC.

The sample consisted of unsorted PBMCs, taken 0.4 years before starting antiretroviral therapy. The clonotype comes from a man younger than 30 with HIV. The chain has TRBV7-2 and TRBJ1-3; no definite D call. In DNA form, the CDR3 reads TGTGCCAGCAGCTTACGTAGACACTCTGGAAACACCATATATTTT. Protein sequence: CASSLRRHSGNTIYF.